These T cell receptor beta chains were read from a single sample in a study of beta chain features in type 1 diabetes. Some clones are missing from TCRdb's copy, which holds only in-frame ones; the method was immunoSEQ multiplex PCR. This sample yields about 160,000 clones, of which 6.5% to 10% are seen a single time; more than 0.45% belongs to the top ten. The material sequenced was central memory CD4+ T cells from blood. The receptors stem from a woman aged 18-35 years with type 1 diabetes. Both conserved end residues are part of each CDR3. The D gene is left open where the match is weak. Clone size is stated in some rows and not others, as once, few, many or a class when expanded.

v_gene	d_gene	abundance	j_gene	CDR3aa	CDR3nt
TRBV29-1	TRBD1	few	TRBJ2-7	CSVEAGQGVYEQYF	TGCAGCGTTGAAGCGGGACAGGGGGTATACGAGCAGTACTTC
TRBV7-8	TRBD2	few	TRBJ2-5	CASSLAGSGSVETQYF	TGTGCCAGCAGCTTAGCGGGCAGCGGGAGTGTGGAGACCCAGTACTTC
TRBV11-2	-	few	TRBJ1-5	CASSLSLNQPQHF	TGTGCCAGCAGCTTAAGCCTCAATCAGCCCCAGCATTTT
TRBV7-2	TRBD1	-	TRBJ1-1	CASSRETGMNTEAFF	TGTGCCAGCAGCCGCGAGACAGGGATGAACACTGAAGCTTTCTTT
TRBV7-2	-	-	TRBJ2-3	CASSRTVADTQYF	TGTGCCAGCAGCCGCACAGTTGCAGATACGCAGTATTTT
TRBV5-1	-	-	TRBJ1-6	CASTQGRNSPLHF	TGCGCCAGCACCCAGGGCCGTAATTCACCCCTCCACTTT
TRBV9	TRBD1	few	TRBJ1-2	CASSWRSGQGSGGYTF	TGTGCCAGCAGCTGGCGATCGGGACAGGGGAGTGGTGGCTACACCTTC
TRBV18	-	-	TRBJ2-2	CASSPGSERGTGELFF	TGTGCCAGCTCACCAGGAAGCGAACGAGGCACCGGGGAGCTGTTTTTT
TRBV7-3	TRBD1	-	TRBJ1-1	CASSFTGGNTEAFF	TGTGCCAGCAGCTTTACAGGGGGTAACACTGAAGCTTTCTTT
TRBV7-3	TRBD2	-	TRBJ2-1	CASSSMGLAGGYEQFF	TGTGCCAGCAGCTCTATGGGCCTAGCGGGAGGGTATGAGCAGTTCTTC
TRBV29-1	-	few	TRBJ1-1	CSVVGQSMNTEAFF	TGCAGCGTGGTAGGACAGTCAATGAACACTGAAGCTTTCTTT
TRBV30	-	few	TRBJ2-7	CAWTTDSVSAEQYF	TGTGCCTGGACGACGGACAGCGTTTCCGCCGAGCAGTACTTC
TRBV27	-	few	TRBJ1-5	CASSLMSTNQPQHF	TGTGCCAGCAGTTTGATGAGTACCAATCAGCCCCAGCATTTT
TRBV29-1	TRBD1	many	TRBJ2-7	CSVEDPTGFYEQYF	TGCAGCGTTGAAGACCCGACAGGGTTCTACGAGCAGTACTTC
TRBV2	-	few	TRBJ2-3	CASRRQSSTDTQYF	TGTGCCAGCAGGCGACAGTCTAGCACAGATACGCAGTATTTT
TRBV5-4	-	few	TRBJ2-7	CASSPQSSYEQYF	TGTGCCAGCAGCCCACAGAGCTCCTACGAGCAGTACTTC
TRBV30	-	-	TRBJ1-2	CAWSPPGEGNYGYTF	TGTGCCTGGAGCCCTCCAGGGGAGGGAAACTATGGCTACACCTTC
TRBV9	TRBD1	few	TRBJ2-1	CASSDRDRYYNEQFF	TGTGCCAGCAGCGATCGGGACAGGTACTACAATGAGCAGTTCTTC
TRBV14	-	-	TRBJ2-4	CASSQMGGAVAKNIQYF	TGTGCCAGCAGCCAGATGGGGGGTGCTGTAGCCAAAAACATTCAGTACTTC
TRBV28	TRBD1	-	TRBJ2-7	CASRHPGTGKHEQYF	TGTGCCAGCAGACACCCCGGGACAGGGAAGCACGAGCAGTACTTC
TRBV4-1	TRBD1	-	TRBJ2-3	CASSLSARTGGTDTQYF	TGCGCCAGCAGCCTAAGTGCAAGGACAGGGGGCACAGATACGCAGTATTTT
TRBV5-1	-	-	TRBJ1-2	CASSTESTGYGYTF	TGCGCCAGCAGCACGGAATCGACAGGATACGGCTACACCTTC